This TCR beta chain stems from a study of beta chain features in type 1 diabetes. Findings of the study overall: TCRB CDR3 length was moderately but significantly reduced in all four CD4+ subsets of Type 1 diabetes patients.

A word on this clone: Its cognate antigen is unknown.

The CDR3 has 16 residues. The germline CDR1 and CDR2 sequences are MRHNA and SNTAGT. V lost 5 bases to trimming and J lost 0 bases, with 11 bases between them. The investigators reverse transcribed all of the isolated RNA, so they sequenced expressed TCRB transcripts. TCRdb's copy holds only in-frame clones and misses some; the assay was immunoSEQ multiplex PCR. The sample lists more than 550,000 clones, over 12% seen once, with approximately 0.043% in the top ten. The chain uses TRBV6-4 and TRBJ2-6; D not certain. The specimen sequenced was naive CD4+ T cells from blood. This receptor was identified in a young man with type 1 diabetes. The CDR3 sequence is CASSRHLTSGANVLTF. The CDR3 coding sequence is TGTGCCAGCAGTCGACACTTAACCTCTGGGGCCAACGTCCTGACTTTC.